This is a list of T cell receptor beta chains from one sample in a study of blood T cells in healthy people across ages. MiXCR, run by TCRdb on the 5' RACE reads, gives a single entry per CDR3 protein. This sample has 1.5 million to 2 million distinct CDR3 sequences, with roughly 52% found just once. The material sequenced was blood. The source of these receptors is a woman aged 40 to 55 in good health. Both conserved end residues are part of each CDR3.

>TRBV13
CASSPTGRGSYEQYF
>TRBV24-1
CATSDLRSGELFF
>TRBV7-2
CASSRSTKETQYF
>TRBV2
CASSEQDRGFGYTF
>TRBV9
CASSVVPGGVTDTQYF
>TRBV20-1
CGANDRASHEQYF
>TRBV11-2
CASRLDGQGYSNQPQHF
>TRBV15
CATNEDSNYGYTF
>TRBV5-1
CASSWESDRNTEAFF
>TRBV6-5
CASRIGTGGVEQYF
>TRBV20-1
CSARGGESRTQYF
>TRBV28
CASSSIIPQLGDRTDAQYF
>TRBV6-6
CASSPAKPRETQYF
>TRBV6-2/TRBV6-3
CASTKILAGGLKSTDTQYF
>TRBV21-1
CASSKTPGLQETQYF
>TRBV6-5
CARGVAYEQYF
>TRBV4-3
CASSLSQGTNEAFF
>TRBV20-1
CSVTQGAGYEQYF
>TRBV28
CASSSYPPGDEQFF
>TRBV20-1
CSARDRGLKQETQYF
>TRBV20-1
CSAKGTSIYEQYF
>TRBV5-1
CASSLSRGRFDEQYF
>TRBV28
CASRFDTTLYEQYF